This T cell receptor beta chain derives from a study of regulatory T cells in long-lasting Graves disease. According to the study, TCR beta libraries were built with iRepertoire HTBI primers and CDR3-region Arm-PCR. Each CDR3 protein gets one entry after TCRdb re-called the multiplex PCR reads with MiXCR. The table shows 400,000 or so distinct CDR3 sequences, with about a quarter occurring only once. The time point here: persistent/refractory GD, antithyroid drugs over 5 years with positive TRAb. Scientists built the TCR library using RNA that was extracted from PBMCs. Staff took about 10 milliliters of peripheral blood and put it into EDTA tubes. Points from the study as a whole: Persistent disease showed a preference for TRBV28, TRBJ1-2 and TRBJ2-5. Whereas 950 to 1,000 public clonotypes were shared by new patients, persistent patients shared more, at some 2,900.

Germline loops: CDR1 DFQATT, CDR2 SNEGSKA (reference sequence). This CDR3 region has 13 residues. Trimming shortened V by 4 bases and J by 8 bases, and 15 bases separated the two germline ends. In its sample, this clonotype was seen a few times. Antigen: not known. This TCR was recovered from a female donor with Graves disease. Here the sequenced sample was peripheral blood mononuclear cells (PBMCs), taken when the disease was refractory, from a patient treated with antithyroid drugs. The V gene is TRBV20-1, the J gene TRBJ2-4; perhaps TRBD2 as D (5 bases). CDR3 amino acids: CSANVRGRDIQYF. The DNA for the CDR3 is TGCAGTGCTAACGTTCGGGGTCGGGACATTCAGTACTTC.